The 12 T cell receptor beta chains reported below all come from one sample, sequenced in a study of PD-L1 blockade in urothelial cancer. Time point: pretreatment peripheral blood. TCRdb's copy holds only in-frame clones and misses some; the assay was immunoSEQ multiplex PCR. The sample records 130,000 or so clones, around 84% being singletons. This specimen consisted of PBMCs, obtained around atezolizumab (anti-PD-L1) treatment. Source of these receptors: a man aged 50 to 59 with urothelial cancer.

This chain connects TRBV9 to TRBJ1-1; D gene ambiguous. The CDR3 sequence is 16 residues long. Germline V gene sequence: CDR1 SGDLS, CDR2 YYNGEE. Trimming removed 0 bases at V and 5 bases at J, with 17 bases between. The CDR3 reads CASSVGHAGWGTEAFF. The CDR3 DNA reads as TGTGCCAGCAGCGTAGGGCATGCGGGGTGGGGTACTGAAGCTTTCTTT.

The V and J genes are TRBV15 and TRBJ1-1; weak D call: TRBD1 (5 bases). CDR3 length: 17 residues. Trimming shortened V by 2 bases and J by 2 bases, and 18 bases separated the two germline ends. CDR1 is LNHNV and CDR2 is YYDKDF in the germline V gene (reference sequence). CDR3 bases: TGTGCCACCAGCAGAAGGAGGGGCACCCGGGGAAACACTGAAGCTTTCTTT. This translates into CATSRRRGTRGNTEAFF. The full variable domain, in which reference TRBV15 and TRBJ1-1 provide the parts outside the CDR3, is DAMVIQNPRYQVTQFGKPVTLSCSQTLNHNVMYWYQQKSSQAPKLLFHYYDKDFNNEADTPDNFQSRRPNTSFCFLDIRSPGLGDTAMYLCATSRRRGTRGNTEAFFGQGTRLTVV.

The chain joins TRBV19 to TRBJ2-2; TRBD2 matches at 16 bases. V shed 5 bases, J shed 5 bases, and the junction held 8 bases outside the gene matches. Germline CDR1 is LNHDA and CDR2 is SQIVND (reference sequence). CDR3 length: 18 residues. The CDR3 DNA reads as TGTGCCAGTAGTGGGACTAGCGGGAGGGCCCGTCGGACCGGGGAGCTGTTTTTT. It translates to CASSGTSGRARRTGELFF.

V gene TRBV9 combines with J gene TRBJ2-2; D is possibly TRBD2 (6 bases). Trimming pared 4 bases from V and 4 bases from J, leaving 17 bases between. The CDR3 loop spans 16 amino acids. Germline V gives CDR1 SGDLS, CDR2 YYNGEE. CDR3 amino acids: CASSSVRDRGTGELFF. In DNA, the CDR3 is TGTGCCAGCAGCTCCGTGCGGGACCGGGGCACCGGGGAGCTGTTTTTT.

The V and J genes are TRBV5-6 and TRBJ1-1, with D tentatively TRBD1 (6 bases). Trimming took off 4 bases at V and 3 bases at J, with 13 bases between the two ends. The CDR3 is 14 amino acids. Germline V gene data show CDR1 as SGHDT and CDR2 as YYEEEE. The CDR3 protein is CASSIPGVDTEAFF. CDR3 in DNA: TGTGCCAGCAGCATTCCAGGGGTGGACACTGAAGCTTTCTTT.

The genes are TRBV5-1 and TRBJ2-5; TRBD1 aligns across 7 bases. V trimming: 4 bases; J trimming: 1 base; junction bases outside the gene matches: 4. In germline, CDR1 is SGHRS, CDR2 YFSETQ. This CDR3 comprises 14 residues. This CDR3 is CASSLRDSQETQYF. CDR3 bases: TGCGCCAGCAGCCTAAGGGACAGCCAAGAGACCCAGTACTTC.

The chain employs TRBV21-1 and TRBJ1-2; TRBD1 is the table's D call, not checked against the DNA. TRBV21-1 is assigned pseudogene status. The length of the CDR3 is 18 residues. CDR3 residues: CASSAPPGTGEWAYGYTF. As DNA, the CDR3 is TGTGCCAGCAGCGCACCCCCCGGGACAGGGGAATGGGCCTATGGCTACACCTTC.

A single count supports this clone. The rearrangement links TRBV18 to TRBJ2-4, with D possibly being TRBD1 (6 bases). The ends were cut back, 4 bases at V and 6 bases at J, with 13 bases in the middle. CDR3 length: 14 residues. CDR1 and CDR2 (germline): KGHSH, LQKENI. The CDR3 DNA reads TGTGCCAGCTCACAAGAGACAGGTATAAACATTCAGTACTTC. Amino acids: CASSQETGINIQYF.

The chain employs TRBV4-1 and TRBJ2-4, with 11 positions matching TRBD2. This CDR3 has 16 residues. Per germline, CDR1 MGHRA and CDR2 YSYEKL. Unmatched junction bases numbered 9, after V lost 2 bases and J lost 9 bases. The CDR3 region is CASSQNLAGGPSIQYF. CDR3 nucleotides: TGCGCCAGCAGCCAAAACCTAGCGGGAGGCCCAAGCATTCAGTACTTC.

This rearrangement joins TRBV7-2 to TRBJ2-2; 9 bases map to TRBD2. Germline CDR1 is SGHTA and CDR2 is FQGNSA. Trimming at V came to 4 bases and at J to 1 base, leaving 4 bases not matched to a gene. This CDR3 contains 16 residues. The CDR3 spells CASSSTTSGNTGELFF. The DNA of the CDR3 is TGTGCCAGCAGCTCCACGACTAGCGGGAACACCGGGGAGCTGTTTTTT.

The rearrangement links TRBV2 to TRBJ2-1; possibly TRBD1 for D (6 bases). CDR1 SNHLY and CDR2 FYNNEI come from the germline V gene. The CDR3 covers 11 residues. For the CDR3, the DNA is TGTTCGAGAACAGGGTACAATGAGCAGTTCTTC. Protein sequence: CSRTGYNEQFF.

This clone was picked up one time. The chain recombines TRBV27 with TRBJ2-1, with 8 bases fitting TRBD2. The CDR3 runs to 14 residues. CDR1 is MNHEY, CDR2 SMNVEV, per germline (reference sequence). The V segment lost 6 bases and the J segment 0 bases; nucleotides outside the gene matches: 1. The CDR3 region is CASSGLASYNEQFF. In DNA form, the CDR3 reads TGTGCCAGCAGCGGACTAGCCTCCTACAATGAGCAGTTCTTC.